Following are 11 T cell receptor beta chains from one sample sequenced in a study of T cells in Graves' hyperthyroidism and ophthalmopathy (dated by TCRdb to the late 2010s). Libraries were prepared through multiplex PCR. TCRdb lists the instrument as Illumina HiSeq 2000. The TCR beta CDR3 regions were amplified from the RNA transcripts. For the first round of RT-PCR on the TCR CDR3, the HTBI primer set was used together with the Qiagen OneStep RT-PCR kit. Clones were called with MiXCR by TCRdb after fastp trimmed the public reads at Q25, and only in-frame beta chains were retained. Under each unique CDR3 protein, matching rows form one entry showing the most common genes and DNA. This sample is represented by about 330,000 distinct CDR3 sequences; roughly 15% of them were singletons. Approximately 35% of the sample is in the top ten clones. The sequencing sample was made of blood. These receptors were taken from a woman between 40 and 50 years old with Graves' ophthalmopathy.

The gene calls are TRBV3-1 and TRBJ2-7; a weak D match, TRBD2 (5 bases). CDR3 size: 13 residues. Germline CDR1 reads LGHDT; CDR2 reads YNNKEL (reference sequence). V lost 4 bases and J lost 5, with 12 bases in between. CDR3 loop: CASSLRGSDEQYF. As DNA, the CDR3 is TGTGCCAGCAGCCTCCGCGGGTCGGACGAGCAGTACTTC.

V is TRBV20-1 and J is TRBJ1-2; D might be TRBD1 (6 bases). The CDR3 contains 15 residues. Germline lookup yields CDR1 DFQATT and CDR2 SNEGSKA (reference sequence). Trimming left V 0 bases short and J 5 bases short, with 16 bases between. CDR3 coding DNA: TGCAGTGCTAGAGATCCCGCAGGGGCACGGTATGGCTACACCTTC. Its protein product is CSARDPAGARYGYTF.

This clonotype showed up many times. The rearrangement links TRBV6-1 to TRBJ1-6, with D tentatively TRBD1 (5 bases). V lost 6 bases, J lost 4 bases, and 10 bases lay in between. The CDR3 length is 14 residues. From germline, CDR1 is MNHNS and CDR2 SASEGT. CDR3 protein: CASSRRVYNSPLHF. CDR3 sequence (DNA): TGTGCCAGCAGCCGCAGGGTGTATAATTCACCCCTCCACTTT.

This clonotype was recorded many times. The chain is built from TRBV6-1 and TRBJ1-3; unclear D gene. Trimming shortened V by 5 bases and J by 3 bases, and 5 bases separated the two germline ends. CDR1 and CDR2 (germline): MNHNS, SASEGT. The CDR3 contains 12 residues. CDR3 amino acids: CASSTGGNTIYF. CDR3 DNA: TGTGCCAGCAGTACGGGTGGAAACACCATATATTTT.

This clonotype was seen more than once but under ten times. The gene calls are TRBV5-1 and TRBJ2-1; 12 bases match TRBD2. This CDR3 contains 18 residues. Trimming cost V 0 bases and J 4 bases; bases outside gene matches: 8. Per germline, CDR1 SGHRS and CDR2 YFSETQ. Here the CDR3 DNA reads TGCGCCAGCAGCTTGGGCAGACTAGCGGGGGACCCATACAATGAGCAGTTCTTC. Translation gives CASSLGRLAGDPYNEQFF.

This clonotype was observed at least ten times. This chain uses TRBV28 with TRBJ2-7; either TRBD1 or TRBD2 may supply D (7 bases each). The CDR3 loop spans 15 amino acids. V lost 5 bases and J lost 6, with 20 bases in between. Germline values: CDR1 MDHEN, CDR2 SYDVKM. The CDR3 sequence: CASSPGGTDGREQYF. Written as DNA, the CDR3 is TGTGCCAGCAGTCCCGGGGGGACAGACGGGCGCGAGCAGTACTTC.

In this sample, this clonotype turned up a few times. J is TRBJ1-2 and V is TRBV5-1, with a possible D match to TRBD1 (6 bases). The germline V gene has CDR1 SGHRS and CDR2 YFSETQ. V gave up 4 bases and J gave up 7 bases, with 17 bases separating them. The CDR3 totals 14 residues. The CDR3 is CASSHRDTQGGYTF. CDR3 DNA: TGCGCCAGCAGCCACCGGGACACCCAGGGTGGCTACACCTTC. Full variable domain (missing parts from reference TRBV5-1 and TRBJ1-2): KAGVTQTPRYLIKTRGQQVTLSCSPISGHRSVSWYQQTPGQGLQFLFEYFSETQRNKGNFPGRFSGRQFSNSRSEMNVSTLELGDSALYLCASSHRDTQGGYTFGSGTRLTVV.

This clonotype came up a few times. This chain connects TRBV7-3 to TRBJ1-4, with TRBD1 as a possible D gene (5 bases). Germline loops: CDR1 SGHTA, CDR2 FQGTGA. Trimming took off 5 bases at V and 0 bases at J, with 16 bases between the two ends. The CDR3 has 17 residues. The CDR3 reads CASSKRTIPATNEKLFF. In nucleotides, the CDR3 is TGTGCCAGCAGCAAAAGGACAATCCCGGCAACTAATGAAAAACTGTTTTTT.

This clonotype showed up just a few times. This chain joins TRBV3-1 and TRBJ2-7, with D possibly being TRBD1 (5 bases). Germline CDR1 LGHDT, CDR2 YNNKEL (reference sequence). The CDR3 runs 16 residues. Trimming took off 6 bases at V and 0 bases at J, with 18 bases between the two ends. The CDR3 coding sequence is TGTGCCAGCAGTCCTAGGTGGGGCTCGAGCTCCTACGAGCAGTACTTC. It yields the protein CASSPRWGSSSYEQYF.

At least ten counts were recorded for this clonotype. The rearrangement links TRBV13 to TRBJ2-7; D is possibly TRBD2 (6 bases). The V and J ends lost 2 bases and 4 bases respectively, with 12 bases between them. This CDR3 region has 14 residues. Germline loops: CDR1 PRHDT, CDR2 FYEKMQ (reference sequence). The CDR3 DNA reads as TGTGCCAGCAGCTTATCGGGAGCTTGGTACGAGCAGTACTTC. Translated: CASSLSGAWYEQYF.

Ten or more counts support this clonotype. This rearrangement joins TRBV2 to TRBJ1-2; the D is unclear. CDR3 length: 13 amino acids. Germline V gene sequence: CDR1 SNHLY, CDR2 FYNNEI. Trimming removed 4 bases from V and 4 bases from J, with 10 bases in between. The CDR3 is CASSVSGIYGYTF. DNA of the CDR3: TGTGCCAGCAGTGTGTCAGGAATCTATGGCTACACCTTC.